This TCR beta chain was obtained from a study of CD8+ T cells in alopecia areata. Across the whole study: Tofacitinib administration to treated patients was oral, at 5 to 10 mg twice daily. Patients took tofacitinib for 6 to 18 months, followed by 6 drug-free months.

Treatment in this sample: oral pan-JAK inhibitor, 5-10 mg twice daily. Sorting from PBMCs produced CD4+ and CD8+ T cells. This clone was detected only once. Its cognate antigen is unknown. Extracted from the samples, RNA was reverse transcribed into cDNA to serve as the sequencing template. This table comes from immunoSEQ multiplex PCR, and its TCRdb copy is limited to in-frame clones, with some not included. The sample comprises approximately 120,000 clones, over 60% of which are singletons, and under 7.5% rests with the top ten. The CDR3 has 11 residues. The germline V gene has CDR1 SGHDT and CDR2 YYEEEE. The V gene lost 0 bases and the J gene lost 7 bases, with 4 bases spanning the gap. Findings of the study overall: Sharing of TCR sequences between patients (possibly for HLA-related reasons) was less clear than in mice.

The clonotype originates from a human donor with alopecia areata. V usage is TRBV5-6 and J usage is TRBJ2-5; no firm D call. The sample was CD4+ T cells sorted from blood, taken at week 4, from a patient treated with tofacitinib. This CDR3 reads CASSLAVTQYF. DNA for the CDR3: TGTGCCAGCAGCTTGGCTGTGACCCAGTACTTC.